This TCR beta chain was sequenced in a study of cytomegalovirus exposure and HLA in healthy donors. PCR amplification relied on 60 Vbeta primers (plus 13 Jbeta primers). This table comes from immunoSEQ multiplex PCR, and its TCRdb copy is limited to in-frame clones, with some not included. Among around 170,000 clones listed, over 75% were seen once. V lost 2 bases and J lost 8; bases outside the gene matches: 5. CDR3 length equals 15 residues. Germline V gives CDR1 MNHEY, CDR2 SVGAGI. This clonotype originated in a woman aged 45-60 years in good health and CMV-seropositive. The rearrangement links TRBV6-5 to TRBJ2-1; 11 bases match TRBD2. Sequencing was done on a sample of PBMCs. The CDR3 spells CASSYGTSGSYEQFF. DNA for the CDR3: TGTGCCAGCAGTTACGGAACTAGCGGGAGTTATGAGCAGTTCTTC.